Below are 2 T cell receptor beta chains sequenced from a single sample in a study of cytomegalovirus exposure and HLA in healthy donors. With 60 Vbeta and 13 Jbeta primers, the PCR was carried out. Sequencing used immunoSEQ multiplex PCR; TCRdb keeps in-frame clones, though not all of them. The sample shows 100,000 or so clones, about 70% of them seen only once. Specimen: PBMCs. These receptors were collected from a woman between 40 and 50 years old in good health and CMV-seronegative.

This chain joins TRBV5-1 and TRBJ2-1; 10 bases are shared with TRBD1. From germline, CDR1 is SGHRS and CDR2 YFSETQ. The V and J ends lost 0 bases and 4 bases, in that order; junction bases with no gene match: 4. The CDR3 is 16 amino acids. The CDR3 sequence: CASSLAPGQGYNEQFF. The CDR3 DNA reads as TGCGCCAGCAGCTTGGCCCCGGGACAGGGGTACAATGAGCAGTTCTTC.

This clone was found a few times. V is TRBV6-1 and J is TRBJ1-5; 7 bases fit TRBD1. Trimming removed 7 bases from V and 4 bases from J; junction bases left unmatched: 10. Germline loops: CDR1 MNHNS, CDR2 SASEGT. The CDR3 is made up of 15 amino acids. The CDR3 sequence: CASMQGVRRNQPQHF. CDR3 in DNA: TGTGCCAGCATGCAGGGGGTTCGACGAAATCAGCCCCAGCATTTT.